The entry that follows covers one TCR beta chain sequence. This clonotype is a singleton in its sample. Its antigen remains undetermined. Within one base of it there is no much larger clone, and no base qualities were kept. A single read constitutes weak evidence. This entry is derived from a study of CD8 T cells in Susac syndrome (dated by TCRdb to about 2019). About the full investigation: Repertoire sequencing was used to test whether CD8+ T cell activation and differentiation in Susac syndrome was antigen driven. What the work shows at the level of the full study, not this receptor alone: The TCR sequencing and HLA analysis was acknowledged to have included a relatively small number of individuals.

Peripheral blood CD8+ and CD4+ T cells from healthy donors, Susac syndrome patients and multiple sclerosis patients were profiled using high-throughput TCR beta sequencing. Treatment-naive patients with stable or active relapsing-remitting disease fulfilling revised McDonald criteria were used as multiple sclerosis controls. Bulk CD8+ and CD4+ T cells were purified magnetically by negative isolation, whereas CD8+ TEMRA cells were enriched by FACS. Blood was collected in EDTA tubes and processed within 24 hours, with PBMCs isolated through density gradient centrifugation. PBMCs intended for TCR sequencing were frozen in liquid nitrogen and were later thawed in a 37 degrees C water bath. The sorted or isolated CD4+, CD8+ and CD8+ TEMRA cells reached a purity of at least 90%. RNA was extracted using the RNeasy kit, and roughly 0.45 to 1 ug of the RNA was reverse transcribed with random hexamers. The immunoSEQ multiplex PCR assay, covering 54 Vbeta and 13 Jbeta segments, was used to amplify TCR beta CDR3 regions. PCR amplification bias was corrected using a synthetic template baseline for primer optimization and computational correction. As for the original processing: Only productive sequences were kept, with reads annotated to V, D and J genes according to IMGT and analyzed in immunoSEQ Analyzer. Clonality was calculated as one minus the Shannon entropy normalized by log2 of the number of productive unique sequences. For each patient and control, public and private clones were evaluated among the 100 most prevalent clones. Clones were defined as Susac-specific if absent from the healthy and MS cohorts, from over a thousand published viral clones and from other ImmuneACCESS disease sequences. TCRdb's own reprocessing of the public reads used fastp at Q25 and MiXCR and kept productive beta chains. Rows are unified per CDR3 protein, each entry keeping the most common DNA and genes. The V and J calls follow TCRdb's processing rather than the paper's. Here the sample has around 200,000 distinct CDR3 sequences; 95% occur a single time. The ten largest clones capture 0.082% of the sample.

V drops 5 bases and J drops 5 bases, leaving 18 bases in between. The CDR3 holds 15 amino acids from the cysteine to the phenylalanine. Only the CDR3 region is kept as DNA, spanning 45 bases read in frame from base 1. Reading the germline V gene gives CDR1 SGHVS and CDR2 FQNEAQ. Input material: CD4+ T cells from PBMCs. The rearrangement combines TRBV7-8 with TRBJ1-2; a confident D gene designation cannot be given. The clonotype comes from a human donor with multiple sclerosis. Read as DNA, the sequence is TGTGCCAGCAGCCGCACGGGCCGATTCGGTTATGGCTACACCTTC. Its translation reads: CASSRTGRFGYGYTF.